Listed here is a single T cell receptor (beta chain). The sample belongs to a study of OX40 agonist ivuxolimab in advanced cancers. The CDR3 loop spans 17 amino acids. CDR1 SGDLS and CDR2 YYNGEE come from the germline V gene. J was trimmed by 5 bases and V by 0 bases; bases with no gene match: 7. Measured with immunoSEQ multiplex PCR; TCRdb has only the in-frame clones, and not every one. The sample has approximately 18,000 clones, about 77% seen once. The chain carries TRBV9 and TRBJ2-2; 10 bases are a match to TRBD2. This specimen was CD4+ or CD8+ T cells sorted from blood, taken in a trial of the OX40 agonist ivuxolimab. The sequence was obtained from an adult with an advanced solid tumor such as melanoma, head and neck, liver or kidney cancer. The CDR3 loop reads CASSVAQRGGQTGELFF. The CDR3 DNA reads as TGTGCCAGCAGCGTAGCCCAGCGGGGGGGCCAAACCGGGGAGCTGTTTTTT.